The table lists the clone carrying this TCR delta chain with a few counts. Its specificity is not known. RNA was extracted from the cells and then reverse transcribed. Multiplex PCR used pooled V-gene forward primers and a constant-region reverse primer to amplify CDR3s. TCRdb reapplied CATT to the multiplex PCR reads. Among tens of thousands of delta-chain clones listed, about 16% were seen once. The data were obtained in a study of Vδ1+ human thymocytes. The study, taken as a whole, reports: Thymic delta-chain repertoires held approximately 19% Vdelta2 sequences and few Vdelta3, despite high sort purity. Thymic TRG and TRD repertoires appeared highly polyclonal.

The V gene end was trimmed by 2 bases and the J gene end by 0 bases; junction bases not matched to a gene: 30. The CDR3 contains 25 residues. CDR1 is TSWWSYY and CDR2 is QGS in the germline V gene. This receptor was obtained from a girl in the first two years of life who had congenital heart surgery. Material for sequencing was Vdelta1+ gamma-delta thymocytes from the thymus. The subset was: FACS-sorted CD3+ TCRalphabeta- TCRVdelta1+ TCRVdelta2- thymocytes. The V and J genes are TRDV1 and TRDJ1, with 10 nucleotides matching TRDD3. DNA for the CDR3: TGTGCTCTTGGGGAATTACTACCCTGGAATTCCAACAACTGGGGGATGGTTCGGTACACCGATAAACTCATCTTT. It specifies CALGELLPWNSNNWGMVRYTDKLIF.